These 23 T cell receptor beta chains came from one sample sequenced in a study of cytomegalovirus exposure and HLA in healthy donors. Amplification used 60 Vbeta primers and 13 Jbeta primers. Using immunoSEQ multiplex PCR, the repertoire was profiled, and TCRdb retains in-frame clones only, with some absent. The sample contains more than 95,000 clones, 13% to 15% of which appear only once. Material for sequencing was PBMCs. The receptors shown here come from a female donor in good health and CMV-seronegative.

The sample holds a few counts of this clone. This sequence joins TRBV28 and TRBJ2-7, with a possible D match to TRBD1 (6 bases). The CDR3 length is 16 residues. The germline V gene has CDR1 MDHEN and CDR2 SYDVKM. V gave up 5 bases and J gave up 5 bases, with 22 bases separating them. The CDR3 here is CASSAQGMGFFHEQYF. In DNA, the CDR3 is TGTGCCAGCAGTGCCCAGGGGATGGGCTTCTTCCACGAGCAGTACTTC.

This clone was counted between two and nine times. The chain joins TRBV29-1 to TRBJ2-7; TRBD1 is a possible D gene (6 bases). In germline, CDR1 is SQVTM, CDR2 ANQGSEA. Trimming cost V 4 bases and J 2 bases, with 12 bases left between them. This CDR3 is 13 amino acids long. CDR3 region: CSVARTAAYEQYF. CDR3 sequence (DNA): TGCAGCGTTGCAAGGACAGCCGCCTACGAGCAGTACTTC.

The genes are TRBV6-5 and TRBJ2-7; possibly TRBD1 for D (6 bases). Trimming cost V 4 bases and J 0 bases, with 16 bases left between them. This CDR3 is built from 16 residues. Germline V lookup: CDR1 MNHEY, CDR2 SVGAGI. The CDR3 sequence is CASSSPGALSSYEQYF. As DNA, the CDR3 is TGTGCCAGCAGTTCCCCAGGGGCGCTTAGCTCCTACGAGCAGTACTTC.

The chain employs TRBV5-1 and TRBJ2-2, with D maybe TRBD1 (6 bases). The germline V gene encodes CDR1 SGHRS and CDR2 YFSETQ. The CDR3 contains 18 residues. V gave up 0 bases and J gave up 6 bases, with 21 bases separating them. CDR3 nucleotide sequence: TGCGCCAGCAGCTTGGCCATGATGGGGGCAGGGAGCGCCGGGGAGCTGTTTTTT. Its translation: CASSLAMMGAGSAGELFF.

This clone was observed once. The chain links TRBV7-9 to TRBJ1-2; TRBD1 might be the D (6 bases). The CDR3 sequence is 14 residues long. The V gene lost 2 bases and the J gene lost 4 bases, with 11 bases spanning the gap. Germline V gene data show CDR1 as SEHNR and CDR2 as FQNEAQ (reference sequence). Written as DNA, the CDR3 is TGTGCCAGCAGCTTACCCCAGGGGATCTATGGCTACACCTTC. Protein sequence: CASSLPQGIYGYTF.

The chain carries TRBV15 and TRBJ2-2; no clear D gene. The germline V gene encodes CDR1 LNHNV and CDR2 YYDKDF (reference sequence). The CDR3 spans 13 residues. Trimming stripped 8 bases from V and 1 base from J, with 8 bases between. The CDR3 spells CATSPGNTGELFF. CDR3 DNA: TGTGCCACCTCCCCGGGGAACACCGGGGAGCTGTTTTTT. Supplemented by reference TRBV15 and TRBJ2-2, the full variable domain reads DAMVIQNPRYQVTQFGKPVTLSCSQTLNHNVMYWYQQKSSQAPKLLFHYYDKDFNNEADTPDNFQSRRPNTSFCFLDIRSPGLGDTAMYLCATSPGNTGELFFGEGSRLTVL.

V and J are TRBV7-8 and TRBJ2-2; 11 bases align to TRBD2. The junction had 7 bases not matched to a gene; V was cut back by 3 bases and J by 4 bases. The germline V gene has CDR1 SGHVS and CDR2 FQNEAQ. The CDR3 is 17 amino acids. CDR3 bases: TGTGCCAGCAGCTTGTTGACTAGCGGGGTTCCCACCGGGGAGCTGTTTTTT. It is translated as CASSLLTSGVPTGELFF.

The V call is TRBV13, the J call TRBJ1-1; the match to TRBD1 covers 8 bases. This CDR3 is 17 amino acids long. In germline, CDR1 is PRHDT, CDR2 FYEKMQ (reference sequence). V lost 2 bases and J lost 5; bases outside the gene matches: 13. The CDR3 DNA sequence: TGTGCCAGCAGCTTATTTCCGCAGGGGGCGTTGGGAACTGAAGCTTTCTTT. Its protein product is CASSLFPQGALGTEAFF.

This clone has just a few counts. The CDR3 loop reads CASSLESGGISEGTEAFF. The CDR3 DNA is TGTGCCAGCAGCTTGGAATCGGGAGGGATAAGTGAGGGTACTGAAGCTTTCTTT. The chain joins TRBV5-6 to TRBJ1-1; D gene uncertain. Germline lookup yields CDR1 SGHDT and CDR2 YYEEEE. Trimming removed 0 bases from V and 5 bases from J, with 23 bases in between. This CDR3 comprises 18 residues.

Only a few counts were recorded for this clone. The rearrangement links TRBV2 to TRBJ2-5; 13 bases fit TRBD2. This CDR3 spans 15 amino acids. V shed 4 bases, J shed 6 bases, and the junction held 5 bases outside the gene matches. CDR1 and CDR2 (germline): SNHLY, FYNNEI. CDR3 region: CASSGMTSGGKTQYF. The CDR3 coding sequence is TGTGCCAGCAGTGGTATGACTAGCGGGGGGAAGACCCAGTACTTC.

As concerns this clone: The junction departs from germline at one end; a sequencing error may be responsible. V usage is TRBV7-7 and J usage is TRBJ2-5; TRBD2 aligns across 9 bases. This CDR3 comprises 15 residues. In germline, CDR1 is SSHAT, CDR2 FNYEAQ (reference sequence). CDR3 protein: CASSLDSGSGETQYF. The CDR3 DNA reads TGTGCTAGCAGCTTAGATAGCGGGAGTGGAGAGACCCAGTACTTC.

This chain connects TRBV7-2 to TRBJ2-1; TRBD2 is a possible D gene (6 bases). The CDR3 is 19 amino acids. CDR1 is SGHTA, CDR2 FQGNSA, per germline. Trimming stripped 4 bases from V and 2 bases from J, with 24 bases between. The CDR3 spells CASSSRQTVGRGTYNEQFF. The CDR3 nucleotides read TGTGCCAGCAGCTCGCGCCAAACCGTTGGGCGGGGAACCTACAATGAGCAGTTCTTC.

There are a few counts of this clone. The V and J genes are TRBV4-3 and TRBJ2-6; D unresolved. The V gene lost 2 bases and the J gene lost 0 bases, with 5 bases spanning the gap. The CDR3 has 15 amino acids. Germline CDR1 LGHNA, CDR2 YSLEER. DNA for the CDR3: TGCGCCAGCAGCCAAAGAGTCTCTGGGGCCAACGTCCTGACTTTC. It yields the protein CASSQRVSGANVLTF.

The chain carries TRBV14 and TRBJ1-3; 7 bases align to TRBD1. The CDR3 is 15 amino acids. The junction had 7 bases not matched to a gene; V was cut back by 4 bases and J by 4 bases. Germline loops: CDR1 SGHDN, CDR2 FVKESK. The CDR3 nucleotides are TGTGCCAGCAGCCGAACCCGACAGGGAGGAAACACCATATATTTT. Its protein product is CASSRTRQGGNTIYF.

The chain employs TRBV7-2 and TRBJ1-2, with TRBD1 matching 7 bases. There are 18 residues in the CDR3. The J segment lost 2 bases and the V segment lost 1 base, leaving 13 bases of the junction unmatched. Germline assignment: CDR1 SGHTA and CDR2 FQGNSA. CDR3 residues: CASSLGGTVPPMNYGYTF. As DNA, the CDR3 is TGTGCCAGCAGCTTAGGCGGGACAGTCCCCCCAATGAACTATGGCTACACCTTC.

This clone was observed a handful of times. The chain joins TRBV10-3 to TRBJ1-1, with D tentatively TRBD1 (6 bases). V was clipped by 10 bases and J by 3 bases, with 18 bases between them. Germline-derived CDR1 and CDR2 are ENHRY and SYGVKD. The CDR3 runs 14 residues. CDR3 loop: CATRRTGYDTEAFF. The CDR3 nucleotides read TGTGCCACGAGACGAACAGGGTACGACACTGAAGCTTTCTTT.

The chain carries TRBV28 and TRBJ2-3; 11 nucleotides agree with TRBD2. Germline CDR1 reads MDHEN; CDR2 reads SYDVKM. CDR3 size: 18 residues. Trimming took 3 bases from V and 1 from J; bases not matched to a gene: 9. This CDR3 is CASSFLSSGGPGTDTQYF. CDR3 sequence (DNA): TGTGCCAGCAGTTTCCTCTCTAGCGGGGGGCCTGGCACAGATACGCAGTATTTT.

This clone turned up a few times. V is TRBV6-6 and J is TRBJ2-5; D not resolved. V lost 2 bases and J 5 bases, leaving 9 bases between the germline ends. This CDR3 is built from 13 residues. CDR1 MNHNY and CDR2 SVGAGI come from the germline V gene (reference sequence). The CDR3 loop is CASSYHIRETQYF. In DNA form, the CDR3 reads TGTGCCAGCAGTTACCATATCCGGGAGACCCAGTACTTC.

This clone was counted only a few times. The CDR3 region has the DNA TGTGCCAGCGCGGGACAGGTGAACACTGAAGCTTTCTTT. It specifies CASAGQVNTEAFF. The chain has TRBV2 and TRBJ1-1; 8 positions agree with TRBD1. This CDR3 region has 13 residues. Unmatched junction bases numbered 2, after V lost 8 bases and J lost 0 bases. CDR1 SNHLY and CDR2 FYNNEI come from the germline V gene.

This clone has just a few counts. This chain connects TRBV5-4 to TRBJ2-3, with 8 bases aligning to TRBD1. V gave up 4 bases and J gave up 4 bases; unmatched junction bases: 5. This CDR3 comprises 14 residues. Germline assignment: CDR1 SGHNT and CDR2 YYREEE (reference sequence). CDR3 amino acids: CASSPQQGADTQYF. CDR3 DNA sequence: TGTGCCAGCAGCCCCCAACAGGGGGCAGATACGCAGTATTTT.

This chain joins TRBV7-6 and TRBJ1-1; 7 positions match TRBD1. V lost 1 base, J lost 4 bases, and 3 bases stayed unmatched. Germline lookup yields CDR1 SGHVS and CDR2 FNYEAQ. This CDR3 comprises 14 residues. For the CDR3, the DNA is TGTGCCAGCAGCTTAGGACAGGGTCGCACTGAAGCTTTCTTT. Amino acids: CASSLGQGRTEAFF.

The rearrangement joins TRBV10-3 to TRBJ2-3; TRBD2 agrees at 10 bases. CDR3 length: 18 amino acids. V lost 0 bases, J lost 3 bases, and 9 bases stayed unmatched. The V gene's germline CDR1 is ENHRY and CDR2 SYGVKD. Here the CDR3 DNA reads TGTGCCATCAGTGAGTCGCAGGGGCGGACTAGCGGTACAGATACGCAGTATTTT. Translated: CAISESQGRTSGTDTQYF.

The chain combines TRBV7-2 with TRBJ2-7, with 8 bases identical to TRBD1. Germline CDR1 is SGHTA and CDR2 is FQGNSA. The junction had 15 bases not matched to a gene; V was cut back by 4 bases and J by 4 bases. This CDR3 is 17 amino acids long. CDR3: CASSSGPGQVIVYEQYF. The CDR3 nucleotides read TGTGCCAGCAGCTCCGGACCGGGACAGGTGATCGTTTACGAGCAGTACTTC. The whole variable domain, remainder taken from reference TRBV7-2 and TRBJ2-7, is GAGVSQSPSNKVTEKGKDVELRCDPISGHTALYWYRQSLGQGLEFLIYFQGNSAPDKSGLPSDRFSAERTGGSVSTLTIQRTQQEDSAVYLCASSSGPGQVIVYEQYFGPGTRLTVT.